This T cell receptor (beta chain) was sequenced in a study of T cell responses to AZD1222 COVID-19 vaccine (dated by TCRdb to about 2021). For the study in its entirety: AZD1222 recipients given second doses at about 4 weeks or at about 12 weeks were pooled, since spike-specific TCR depth and breadth were not found to differ between the two schedules. TCR sequencing covered roughly 230 trial participants: 207 given two doses of AZD1222 and 26 given two doses of MenACWY control vaccine. Trial participants were enrolled by age into subgroups of 18-55, 56-69 and 70-plus years, and about 150, 27 and 61 TCR-sequenced participants, respectively, were included in these subgroups.

The sample's time point label, in plain terms: baseline before first vaccination. Vaccinee samples were obtained from the UK trials COV001 and COV002, which included a single-blind randomized controlled phase 2/3 trial of AZD1222 (ChAdOx1 nCoV-19) in healthy adults. For TCRbeta chain sequencing, PBMC samples from trial participants were taken at day 0 and at day 28 after the second dose. From a lookup of the germline V gene, CDR1 and CDR2 are SNHLY and FYNNEI. V is pruned by 6 bases and J by 4 bases, leaving 8 bases of the junction without a gene match. Measured from the cysteine to the phenylalanine, the CDR3 is 14 residues long. Only the CDR3 portion is preserved as DNA: 42 bases, with reading frame beginning at the first base. With regard to this clone: The antigen it recognizes is unknown. No base qualities exist here, and no much larger clone lies one base off it.

Paper-wide results and their limitations: Vaccine-associated CD4 TCRs spanned the whole spike protein, with dominant responses in regions 160-218 and 743-854. After two AZD1222 doses, spike-specific TCR breadth and depth were significantly higher than at day 0 and than in MenACWY recipients. No day 14 peak-response samples were available, so repertoires were characterized only after the peak T cell response. The 56-69-year group was small, and its depth increase did not reach significance, likely because of low power. Epitopes outside the regions mutated in the B.1.351 and B.1.1.7 variants were reportedly recognized by nearly half of the unique spike-specific TCRs. Only six AZD1222 recipients were SARS-CoV-2 seropositive at baseline, limiting conclusions about previously exposed vaccinees. Participants were mostly white British and included more females than males, and it was suggested by the authors that clonal diversity may have been underestimated.

The CDR3 regions of human TCRbeta chains were analyzed by immunosequencing. The source study handled its data this way. TCRs in the repertoires were matched against a reference library of SARS-CoV-2-specific TCRs that had been generated with the MIRA antigen-specificity platform. Breadth meant the fraction of unique TCRs that were SARS-CoV-2-associated, whereas depth meant the fraction of total T cells that were SARS-CoV-2-associated. Using the MIRA data, each spike-specific TCR was assigned both to the spike region to which the TCR was reactive and to a CD4 or CD8 class. Log10-transformed breadth and depth values were compared by one-way ANOVA with Sidak's multiple comparisons tests. Entries here come from immuneACCESS through TCRdb and include only in-frame sequences with V and J called. Some clones fail to appear in such tables; in the studies checked, an unresolved V gene covers under half of the shortfall, and the cause of the remainder is unknown. V, J and clone size reflect that table, while D and trimming were determined from the DNA. The sample table lists about 180,000 clones, around 88% of them with a count of one. The ten largest clones take up around 7.9% of the sample.

Material: peripheral blood, obtained on day 0 of AZD1222 vaccination. This sequence was found in an adult in good health. The chain joins TRBV2 to TRBJ2-5; the junction holds 7 bases that match TRBD1. CDR3 sequence: CASRKTGLLETQYF. In nucleotides, the sequence is TGTGCCAGCAGGAAGACAGGGTTACTAGAGACCCAGTACTTC.